In this sample, the clone carrying this T cell receptor beta chain turned up a few times. What it recognizes is unknown. Trimming pared 4 bases from V and 6 bases from J, leaving 16 bases between. Germline V gives CDR1 LGHNA, CDR2 YSLEER. The CDR3 totals 15 residues. This sample was included in a study of lymphopenia after photon versus proton radiotherapy. Data came from immunoSEQ multiplex PCR; TCRdb stores just in-frame clones and leaves some out. This sample has roughly 41,000 clones, with approximately 87% found just once. Whole-study results and caveats: Authors raise, but do not show, better survival with proton therapy.

The chain links TRBV4-3 to TRBJ2-1; tentative D call: TRBD2 (5 bases). The receptor was isolated from a man aged 50 to 60 with gastric cancer. The sequences come from peripheral blood, collected from a patient treated with photon-based radiotherapy. CDR3 amino acids: CASSPARVAGNEQFF. Here the CDR3 DNA reads TGCGCCAGCAGCCCCGCCCGGGTGGCGGGCAATGAGCAGTTCTTC.